This TCR beta chain came from a study of T cells in Graves' hyperthyroidism and ophthalmopathy. What was amplified from RNA transcripts were TCR beta CDR3 regions. The HTBI set primed first-round TCR CDR3 RT-PCR. MiXCR, run by TCRdb on the multiplex PCR reads, gives a single entry per CDR3 protein. Of about 300,000 distinct CDR3 sequences in the sample, around 20% are singletons; the top ten hold under 40%. There are a few counts of this clonotype. Germline V gene data show CDR1 as KGHSH and CDR2 as LQKENI. Trimming removed 4 bases from V and 0 bases from J, with 10 bases in between. The CDR3 consists of 15 residues.

The receptor comes from a middle-aged man with Graves' ophthalmopathy. The sample was blood. This chain connects TRBV18 to TRBJ1-3; D gene uncertain. The CDR3, as DNA: TGTGCCAGCTCACTCGCACAGTACTCTGGAAACACCATATATTTT. Protein: CASSLAQYSGNTIYF. Looking up the rest from reference TRBV18 and TRBJ1-3 gives the full variable domain: NAGVMQNPRHLVRRRGQEARLRCSPMKGHSHVYWYRQLPEEGLKFMVYLQKENIIDESGMPKERFSAEFPKEGPSILRIQQVVRGDSAAYFCASSLAQYSGNTIYFGEGSWLTVV.